This T cell receptor (beta chain) was profiled in a study of blood T cell repertoires in COVID-19. Turning to the study itself: Sources were T cells, B-cell-depleted T cells, or PBMCs; the material itself was cDNA or gDNA.

Germline CDR1 reads LNHDA; CDR2 reads SQIVND (reference sequence). This CDR3 comprises 16 residues. Trimming left V 3 bases short and J 5 bases short, with 19 bases between. Authors' methods: Nucleated cell number was recorded as an estimate derived from reference gene primer amplification. Sequenced by immunoSEQ multiplex PCR; TCRdb stores in-frame clones only, minus some. That table is the source of V, J and clone size, and D and trimming were worked out from the DNA. The sample shows around 100,000 clones, just under 80% of them seen only once. The sample was peripheral blood. The receptor comes from a woman in her 70s with acute or convalescent COVID-19. This chain uses TRBV19 with TRBJ1-2, with D perhaps matching TRBD1 (5 bases). The CDR3 DNA is TGTGCCAGTAGTATCCACAGGTCCGACCAGGTTTATGGCTACACCTTC. Translated, it gives CASSIHRSDQVYGYTF.